This TCR beta chain was recorded in a study of Tregs in tolerant kidney transplant recipients. Recipients received nonmyeloablative bone marrow transplants from related graft donors, with transient mixed chimerism. The data were produced by immunoSEQ multiplex PCR, yet TCRdb's version contains in-frame clones alone and is incomplete. There are 20,000 to 25,000 clones in the sample; approximately 81% occur only once, and about a quarter lies in the top ten. The material sequenced was CD8+ T cells from blood (PBMCs), taken 6 months after the transplant. The receptor comes from a human patient who received a combined kidney and bone marrow transplant. The T cells may partly be graft donor cells.

DNA for the CDR3: TGTGCCAGCAGTCATCTAGCGGGGGGGCCAGGGAGAGAGCAGTTCTTC. It specifies CASSHLAGGPGREQFF. V usage is TRBV27 and J usage is TRBJ2-1, with 12 bases aligning to TRBD2. V was pared by 5 bases and J by 10 bases, with 12 bases of the junction left unmatched. CDR3 length equals 16 residues. The germline V gene encodes CDR1 MNHEY and CDR2 SMNVEV (reference sequence).